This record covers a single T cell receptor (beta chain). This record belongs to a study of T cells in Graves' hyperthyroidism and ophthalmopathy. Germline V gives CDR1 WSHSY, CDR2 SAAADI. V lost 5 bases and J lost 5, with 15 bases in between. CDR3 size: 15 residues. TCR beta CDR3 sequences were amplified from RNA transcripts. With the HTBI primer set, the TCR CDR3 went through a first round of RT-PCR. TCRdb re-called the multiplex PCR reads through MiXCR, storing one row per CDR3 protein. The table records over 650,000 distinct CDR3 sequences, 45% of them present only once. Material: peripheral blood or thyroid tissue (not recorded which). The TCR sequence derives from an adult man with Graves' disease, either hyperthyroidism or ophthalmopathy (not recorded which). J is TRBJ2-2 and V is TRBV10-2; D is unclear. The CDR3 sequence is CASSFGPDATGELFF. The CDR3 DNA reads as TGCGCCAGCAGTTTCGGACCTGACGCAACCGGGGAGCTGTTTTTT.